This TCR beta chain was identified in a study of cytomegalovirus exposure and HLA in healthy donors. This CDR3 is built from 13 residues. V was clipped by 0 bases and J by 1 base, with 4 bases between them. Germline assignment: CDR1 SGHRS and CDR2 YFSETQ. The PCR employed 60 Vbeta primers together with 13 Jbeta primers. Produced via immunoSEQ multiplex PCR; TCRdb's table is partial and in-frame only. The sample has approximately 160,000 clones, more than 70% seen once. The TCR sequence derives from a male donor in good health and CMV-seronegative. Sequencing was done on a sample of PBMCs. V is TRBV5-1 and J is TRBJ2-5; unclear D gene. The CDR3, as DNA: TGCGCCAGCAGCTTGGGCGTCCAAGAGACCCAGTACTTC. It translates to CASSLGVQETQYF. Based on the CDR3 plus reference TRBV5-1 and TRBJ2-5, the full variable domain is KAGVTQTPRYLIKTRGQQVTLSCSPISGHRSVSWYQQTPGQGLQFLFEYFSETQRNKGNFPGRFSGRQFSNSRSEMNVSTLELGDSALYLCASSLGVQETQYFGPGTRLLVL.